These 20 T cell receptor beta chains originate from one sample sequenced in a study of T cells after yellow fever vaccination. TCRdb redid the calling of the 5' RACE reads with MiXCR, one entry per CDR3 protein. Of about 630,000 distinct CDR3 sequences in the sample, around 12% were seen once. Material: PBMCs, obtained on the day of the yellow fever booster vaccination. The receptor source for this set is a man younger than 45 who received the YFV17D yellow fever vaccine.

This chain uses TRBV7-2 with TRBJ2-4; possibly TRBD2 for D (5 bases). CDR3 length: 13 residues. Trimming left V 1 base short and J 6 bases short, with 7 bases between. The germline CDR1 and CDR2 sequences are SGHTA and FQGNSA. The CDR3 sequence: CASSLGEPNIQYF. The CDR3 nucleotides are TGTGCCAGCAGCTTAGGGGAGCCAAACATTCAGTACTTC. The variable domain in full, completed from reference TRBV7-2 and TRBJ2-4, reads GAGVSQSPSNKVTEKGKDVELRCDPISGHTALYWYRQSLGQGLEFLIYFQGNSAPDKSGLPSDRFSAERTGGSVSTLTIQRTQQEDSAVYLCASSLGEPNIQYFGAGTRLSVL.

The chain uses TRBV9 and TRBJ2-3; possibly TRBD2 for D (5 bases). Germline V gene sequence: CDR1 SGDLS, CDR2 YYNGEE. V was cut by 4 bases and J by 3 bases, with 18 bases left in between. This CDR3 has 16 amino acids. The CDR3 is CASSLTPGVGTDTQYF. The CDR3 DNA reads TGTGCCAGCAGCCTTACCCCCGGGGTTGGAACAGATACGCAGTATTTT.

The chain links TRBV7-2 to TRBJ1-6, with D tentatively TRBD1 (6 bases). Trimming stripped 4 bases from V and 4 bases from J, with 14 bases between. Germline assignment: CDR1 SGHTA and CDR2 FQGNSA. CDR3 length: 16 amino acids. The CDR3 DNA reads as TGTGCCAGCAGCTCCGATTGGACAGCGTATAATTCACCCCTCCACTTT. This gives the protein CASSSDWTAYNSPLHF.

This chain joins TRBV28 and TRBJ1-4; TRBD1 matches 7 bases. Germline values: CDR1 MDHEN, CDR2 SYDVKM. V was pared by 8 bases and J by 0 bases, with 0 bases of the junction left unmatched. This CDR3 is 13 amino acids long. Written as DNA, the CDR3 is TGTGCCAGCGGGACAGCAACTAATGAAAAACTGTTTTTT. Translated: CASGTATNEKLFF.

The chain carries TRBV6-2 or TRBV6-3 and TRBJ2-2; TRBD2 matches at 16 bases. The CDR3 contains 15 residues. Germline V gives CDR1 MNHEY, CDR2 SVGEGT. Trimming took 6 bases from V and 5 from J; bases not matched to a gene: 0. In nucleotides, the CDR3 is TGTGCCAGCAGGGGACTAGCGGGAGGGACCGGGGAGCTGTTTTTT. Amino acids: CASRGLAGGTGELFF.

CDR3 residues: CASSYPGLGEETQYF. DNA for the CDR3: TGTGCCAGCAGTTATCCGGGACTAGGGGAAGAGACCCAGTACTTC. This chain links TRBV6-2 or TRBV6-3 with TRBJ2-5, with 8 bases lining up with TRBD2. Germline V gene sequence: CDR1 MNHEY, CDR2 SVGEGT. This CDR3 is built from 15 residues. V was pared by 3 bases and J by 3 bases, with 6 bases of the junction left unmatched.

This clonotype was recorded a few times. J is TRBJ2-1 and V is TRBV11-3; 9 bases are a match to TRBD1. CDR1 is SGHNT, CDR2 YENEEA, per germline. Trimming removed 1 base from V and 6 bases from J; junction bases left unmatched: 4. CDR3 length: 15 amino acids. The CDR3 DNA reads TGTGCCAGCAGCTTAGGGGACAGGGTCAGCAATGAGCAGTTCTTC. Protein sequence: CASSLGDRVSNEQFF.

V gene TRBV27 combines with J gene TRBJ2-2, with D uncertain. Trimming cost V 8 bases and J 5 bases, with 12 bases left between them. Per germline, CDR1 MNHEY and CDR2 SMNVEV (reference sequence). The CDR3 totals 13 residues. The CDR3 coding sequence is TGTGCCAGCGGTTACCAGCAGACCGGGGAGCTGTTTTTT. Translated, it gives CASGYQQTGELFF.

The gene calls are TRBV2 and TRBJ2-5; 8 bases fit TRBD1. The CDR3 is made up of 18 amino acids. Germline values: CDR1 SNHLY, CDR2 FYNNEI. J lost 4 bases, V lost 1 base, and 14 bases had no gene match. The DNA for the CDR3 is TGTGCCAGCAGTGAAGAAGGTGGCAGGGGGCTAACCCGAGAGACCCAGTACTTC. Its translation is CASSEEGGRGLTRETQYF.

In this sample, this clonotype turned up a few times. The chain uses TRBV18 and TRBJ2-7, with a weak D call TRBD1 (6 bases). V dropped 0 bases and J dropped 3 bases, with 9 bases sitting between them. Looked up from germline, CDR1 is KGHSH and CDR2 is LQKENI. This CDR3 has 14 residues. The CDR3 DNA follows: TGTGCCAGCTCACCACCGGGGGCGGTCTACGAGCAGTACTTC. It codes for CASSPPGAVYEQYF.

The chain carries TRBV5-1 and TRBJ2-1; 14 bases match TRBD2. CDR3 length: 16 residues. Per the germline V gene, CDR1 is SGHRS and CDR2 is YFSETQ. V lost 1 base and J lost 8; bases outside the gene matches: 5. The CDR3 nucleotides are TGCGCCAGCAGCTTGCTGTCGGGACTAGCGGGAGATGAGCAGTTCTTC. It yields the protein CASSLLSGLAGDEQFF.

The chain links TRBV20-1 to TRBJ2-3; D is uncertain. Germline V gene lookup returns CDR1 DFQATT and CDR2 SNEGSKA (reference sequence). The CDR3 sequence is 13 residues long. Trimming took 7 bases from V and 0 from J, leaving 11 bases between them. CDR3 loop: CSVRVPSTDTQYF. CDR3 bases: TGCAGTGTCAGAGTCCCGAGCACAGATACGCAGTATTTT.

This clonotype was detected only a few times. J is TRBJ2-1 and V is TRBV5-1; D possibly corresponds to TRBD2 (6 bases). The CDR3 runs to 17 residues. The V end lost 0 bases, the J end lost 1 base, and 14 bases lay between the germline ends. The germline CDR1 and CDR2 sequences are SGHRS and YFSETQ. The CDR3 DNA reads as TGCGCCAGCAGCTTGGGGTTCTCTAGCGTTTCCTACAATGAGCAGTTCTTC. Encoded protein: CASSLGFSSVSYNEQFF.

This clonotype was picked up many times. This chain uses TRBV7-2 with TRBJ2-1; D remains ambiguous. The CDR3 covers 12 residues. Germline values: CDR1 SGHTA, CDR2 FQGNSA. Trimming left V 2 bases short and J 9 bases short, with 8 bases between. The CDR3 DNA sequence: TGTGCCAGCAGCTTACTCACAATTGAGCAGTTCTTC. It specifies CASSLLTIEQFF.

This clonotype was seen a handful of times. The rearrangement joins TRBV18 to TRBJ1-1; D gene uncertain. Between the trimmed V and J ends, which lost 3 bases and 0 bases, there was a span of 17 bases. Germline V gene sequence: CDR1 KGHSH, CDR2 LQKENI. The CDR3 extends over 17 amino acids. CDR3 sequence: CASSPPNSEAMNTEAFF. The DNA for the CDR3 is TGTGCCAGCTCACCCCCCAACAGCGAAGCAATGAACACTGAAGCTTTCTTT. The whole variable domain, remainder taken from reference TRBV18 and TRBJ1-1, is NAGVMQNPRHLVRRRGQEARLRCSPMKGHSHVYWYRQLPEEGLKFMVYLQKENIIDESGMPKERFSAEFPKEGPSILRIQQVVRGDSAAYFCASSPPNSEAMNTEAFFGQGTRLTVV.

This sequence joins TRBV25-1 and TRBJ2-2, with D possibly being TRBD2 (5 bases). Germline CDR1 and CDR2: MGHDK and SYGVNS. V lost 7 bases and J 5 bases, leaving 14 bases between the germline ends. This CDR3 spans 14 amino acids. CDR3 in amino acids: CASKTDGGTGELFF. The CDR3, as DNA: TGTGCCAGCAAGACGGACGGAGGTACCGGGGAGCTGTTTTTT.

This clonotype was observed a handful of times. The rearrangement links TRBV3-1 to TRBJ2-3; D unresolved. Germline CDR1 reads LGHDT; CDR2 reads YNNKEL (reference sequence). The V end was cut by 0 bases, the J end by 4 bases, with 5 bases between. The CDR3 spans 13 residues. CDR3 sequence reads: CASSQEVADTQYF. In nucleotides, the CDR3 is TGTGCCAGCAGCCAAGAAGTGGCAGATACGCAGTATTTT.

This clonotype was seen only a few times. J is TRBJ2-6 and V is TRBV6-5; maybe TRBD1 (5 bases). The germline V gene encodes CDR1 MNHEY and CDR2 SVGAGI. CDR3 length: 16 amino acids. The V gene lost 3 bases and the J gene lost 1 base, with 10 bases spanning the gap. The CDR3 protein is CASSYKGASGANVLTF. The CDR3 nucleotides read TGTGCCAGCAGTTATAAAGGGGCTTCTGGGGCCAACGTCCTGACTTTC.

This clonotype was seen at least ten times. V gene TRBV5-1 combines with J gene TRBJ2-1; 14 nucleotides align to TRBD2. The germline V gene encodes CDR1 SGHRS and CDR2 YFSETQ. The CDR3 is made up of 17 amino acids. After removal of 0 bases from V and 8 bases from J, the junction contained 7 bases not matched to a gene. CDR3 coding DNA: TGCGCCAGCAGCTTGGCGGGACTAGCGGGAGTTATGGATGAGCAGTTCTTC. Protein: CASSLAGLAGVMDEQFF.

This clonotype was found a few times. The chain is built from TRBV5-6 and TRBJ2-1, with D tentatively TRBD2 (5 bases). CDR1 is SGHDT, CDR2 YYEEEE, per germline. V lost 2 bases and J lost 7, with 13 bases in between. The CDR3 has 14 amino acids. This CDR3 is CASSFVGGGNEQFF. In DNA form, the CDR3 reads TGTGCCAGCAGCTTCGTTGGAGGTGGAAATGAGCAGTTCTTC.